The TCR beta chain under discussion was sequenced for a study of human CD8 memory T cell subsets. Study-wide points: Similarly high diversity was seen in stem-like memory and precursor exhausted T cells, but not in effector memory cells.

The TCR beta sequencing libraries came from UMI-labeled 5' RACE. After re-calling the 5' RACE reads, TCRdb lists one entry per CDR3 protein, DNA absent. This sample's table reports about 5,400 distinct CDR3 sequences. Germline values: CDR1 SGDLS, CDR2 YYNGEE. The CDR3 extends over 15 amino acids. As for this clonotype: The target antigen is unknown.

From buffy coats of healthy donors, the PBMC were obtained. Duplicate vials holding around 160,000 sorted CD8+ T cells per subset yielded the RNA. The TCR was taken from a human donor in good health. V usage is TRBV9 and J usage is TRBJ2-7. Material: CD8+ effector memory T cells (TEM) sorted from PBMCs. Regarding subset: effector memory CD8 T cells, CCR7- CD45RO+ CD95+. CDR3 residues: CASSVDPTSEYEQYF.